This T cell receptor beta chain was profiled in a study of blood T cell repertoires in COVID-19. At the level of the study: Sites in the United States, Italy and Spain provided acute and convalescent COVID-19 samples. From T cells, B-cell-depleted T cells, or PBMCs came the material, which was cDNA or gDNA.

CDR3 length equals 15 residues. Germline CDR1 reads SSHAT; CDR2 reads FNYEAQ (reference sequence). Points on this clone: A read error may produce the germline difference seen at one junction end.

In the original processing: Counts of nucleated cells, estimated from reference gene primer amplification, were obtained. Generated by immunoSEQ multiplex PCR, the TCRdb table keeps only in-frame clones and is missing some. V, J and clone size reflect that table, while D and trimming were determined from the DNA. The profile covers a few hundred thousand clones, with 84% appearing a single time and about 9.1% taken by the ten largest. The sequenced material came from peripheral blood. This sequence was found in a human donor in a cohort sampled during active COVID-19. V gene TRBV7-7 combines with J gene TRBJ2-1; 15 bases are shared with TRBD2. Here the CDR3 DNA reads TGTGCTAGCAGCGGGACTAGCGGGGGGAACAATGAGCAGTTCTTC. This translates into CASSGTSGGNNEQFF.